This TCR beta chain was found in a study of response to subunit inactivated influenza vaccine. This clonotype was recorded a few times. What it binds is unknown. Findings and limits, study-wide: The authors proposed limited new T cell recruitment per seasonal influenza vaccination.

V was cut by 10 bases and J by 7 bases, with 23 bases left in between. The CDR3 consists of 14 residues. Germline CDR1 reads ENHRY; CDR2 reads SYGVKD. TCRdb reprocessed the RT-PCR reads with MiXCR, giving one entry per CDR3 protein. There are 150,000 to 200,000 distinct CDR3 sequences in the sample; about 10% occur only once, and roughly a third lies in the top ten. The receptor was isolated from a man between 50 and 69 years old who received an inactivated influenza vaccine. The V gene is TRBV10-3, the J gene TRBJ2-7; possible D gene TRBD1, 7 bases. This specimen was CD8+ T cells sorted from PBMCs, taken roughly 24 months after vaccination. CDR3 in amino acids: CATGGSMVIGEQYF. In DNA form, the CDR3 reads TGTGCCACAGGGGGGTCGATGGTGATTGGTGAGCAGTACTTC.